This T cell receptor (beta chain) was sequenced during a study of sequential checkpoint blockade in melanoma (dated by TCRdb to between 2018 and 2020). About the study as a whole: Patients were randomized 1:1 to first-line nivolumab followed by ipilimumab (arm A) or ipilimumab followed by nivolumab (arm B). Both trial sequences were followed by maintenance nivolumab. DNA from approximately 91 melanoma tumor samples collected before treatment underwent TCRbeta immunosequencing. For twenty-two patients, matched tumor biopsies were obtained before treatment and at week 13, following single-agent nivolumab (arm A) or ipilimumab (arm B). In around 74% of the matched pre- and post-treatment tumor biopsy pairs, both biopsies came from the same lesion. The full study reports these points: Patients whose tumor T-cell fraction and clonality increased by week 13 were about 30 times more likely to achieve clinical benefit. In the nivolumab-first arm (arm A), an association was found between pretreatment tumor TIL clonality and response (P = .04). Tumor T-cell fraction and clonality were correlated with PD-L1 staining and CD8+ T-cell counts, but not with mutational load. Within-arm analyses of tumor T-cell fraction were constrained by small sample sizes and reduced statistical power. The response-prediction model combining TCR metrics and mutation burden needs validation in larger, independent patient cohorts.

The sample's treatment or condition label is to be understood as: randomized to nivolumab then ipilimumab (arm A) or the reverse (arm B). No trial patient had received prior DNA-damaging chemotherapy. Samples were obtained from patients with melanoma enrolled in CheckMate 064, a randomized, open-label phase II trial of sequential checkpoint blockade. Genomic DNA from formalin-fixed paraffin-embedded (FFPE) tissue samples was used for tumor TCR sequencing. Judged by its sample share, this clone qualifies as medium-sized (0.01 to 0.1%). Which antigen it targets is not known. Per-nucleotide qualities are absent, and no much larger clonotype sits a single base away. TCRbeta CDR3 regions were immunosequenced from genomic DNA with the immunoSEQ Assay. Prior to high-throughput sequencing, genomic DNA was amplified by bias-controlled multiplex PCR. On the authors' methods: To quantify the absolute abundance of each unique TCRbeta CDR3 region, the sequences were collapsed and filtered. Clonality, defined as 1 minus Pielou's evenness, was calculated using only productive rearrangements. Tumor T-cell fraction was computed by normalizing TCRbeta template counts to usable DNA, estimated from several housekeeping genes. Clones with significantly greater frequencies in on-treatment versus baseline samples were identified using a previously published method. Imported from immuneACCESS, the table was reduced by TCRdb to in-frame sequences with V and J called. These copies leave out some clones; in studies compared against another copy, an unresolved V gene accounts for under half, and the cause of the remainder is not known. V, J and clone size are taken as reported in that table, and D and trimming were inferred from the DNA itself. For this sample the table gives 1,500 to 2,000 clones, of which around a sixth were detected only once. The top ten clones comprise about 10% of the sample.

Reading the germline V gene gives CDR1 SGHNT and CDR2 YENEEA. There are 14 amino acids in the CDR3, from cysteine to phenylalanine inclusive. This entry keeps only the CDR3 DNA: 42 bases, framed from base 1. V sheds 5 bases and J sheds 1 base, leaving 10 bases between their ends. The specimen was tumor tissue (inferred from file names), collected from a patient given nivolumab and ipilimumab in sequence. Rearrangement joined TRBV11-3 to TRBJ2-3, with TRBD2 perhaps the D gene, on 5 matching bases. The receptor comes from a human donor with melanoma. CDR3 region: CASSRGTGTDTQYF. Here is the DNA: TGTGCCAGCAGCCGGGGAACAGGCACAGATACGCAGTATTTT.